The next 5 T cell receptor beta chains were all read from a single sample in a study of blood T cell repertoires in COVID-19 (dated by TCRdb to 2018 to 2021). Libraries were made using the immunoSEQ multiplex PCR assay. The clones in this table, taken by TCRdb from immuneACCESS, are in-frame only. Not every clone is retained; where verified, under half of the shortfall comes from an unresolved V gene, and the cause of the rest is unknown. Across this sample there are approximately 150,000 clones, with around 83% seen only once. The top ten hold roughly 15% of the sample. Input material: PBMCs or T cells enriched from blood (not recorded which). These receptors were taken from a man aged 45-60 years who had recovered from COVID-19.

This chain uses TRBV28 with TRBJ1-4; D possibly corresponds to TRBD1 (5 bases). In germline, CDR1 is MDHEN, CDR2 SYDVKM. With 8 bases removed from V and 0 bases from J, the gap between germline ends came to 10 bases. The CDR3 covers 14 residues. CDR3 in amino acids: CASAGPATNEKLFF. Here the CDR3 DNA reads TGTGCCAGCGCGGGGCCTGCAACTAATGAAAAACTGTTTTTT.

The gene calls are TRBV27 and TRBJ2-1, with D hard to call. Trimming pared 1 base from V and 3 bases from J, leaving 10 bases between. Germline CDR1 and CDR2: MNHEY and SMNVEV (reference sequence). This CDR3 has 15 amino acids. CDR3 bases: TGTGCCAGCAGTTTATGGCCAACCCTCTACAATGAGCAGTTCTTC. Protein sequence: CASSLWPTLYNEQFF.

This clone showed up just a few times. The V gene is TRBV11-3, the J gene TRBJ2-7; D is uncertain. CDR1 and CDR2 from the germline V gene are SGHNT and YENEEA. The length of the CDR3 is 13 residues. Trimming pared 1 base from V and 7 bases from J, leaving 11 bases between. CDR3 bases: TGTGCCAGCAGCTTAGGGCCGGCGAGGGAGCAGTACTTC. This encodes CASSLGPAREQYF.

The CDR3 region is CASSLGTGEGVRAGAFF. In nucleotides, the CDR3 is TGTGCCAGCAGCTTAGGTACAGGGGAAGGTGTGCGGGCCGGAGCTTTCTTT. J is TRBJ1-1 and V is TRBV7-9, with 7 nucleotides matching TRBD1. From germline, CDR1 is SEHNR and CDR2 FQNEAQ (reference sequence). V lost 1 base to trimming and J lost 10 bases; unmatched junction nucleotides: 18. The CDR3 consists of 17 residues.

The J gene is TRBJ1-3, the V gene TRBV13; TRBD1 matches at 8 bases. Looked up from germline, CDR1 is PRHDT and CDR2 is FYEKMQ (reference sequence). With V trimmed by 5 bases and J by 4 bases, 7 bases remained unmatched. The CDR3 contains 15 residues. CDR3 nucleotide sequence: TGTGCCAGCAGCGACACCAGGGGGCCAGGAAACACCATATATTTT. This gives the protein CASSDTRGPGNTIYF.